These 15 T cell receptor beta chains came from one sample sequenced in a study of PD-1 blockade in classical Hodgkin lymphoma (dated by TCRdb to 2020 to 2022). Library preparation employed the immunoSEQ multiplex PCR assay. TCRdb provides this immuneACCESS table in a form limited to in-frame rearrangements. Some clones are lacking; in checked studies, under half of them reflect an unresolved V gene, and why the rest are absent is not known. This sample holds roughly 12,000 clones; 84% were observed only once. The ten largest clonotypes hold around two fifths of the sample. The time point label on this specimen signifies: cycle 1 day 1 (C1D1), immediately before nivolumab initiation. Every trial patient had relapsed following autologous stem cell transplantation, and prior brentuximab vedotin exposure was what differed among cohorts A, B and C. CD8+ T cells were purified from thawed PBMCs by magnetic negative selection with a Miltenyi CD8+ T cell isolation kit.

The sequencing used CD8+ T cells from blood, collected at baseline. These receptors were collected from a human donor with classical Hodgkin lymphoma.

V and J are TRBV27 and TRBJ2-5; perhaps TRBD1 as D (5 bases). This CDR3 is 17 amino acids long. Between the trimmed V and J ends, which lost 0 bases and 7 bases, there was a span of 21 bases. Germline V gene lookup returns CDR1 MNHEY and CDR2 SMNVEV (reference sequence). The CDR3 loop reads CASSLSPPWTPRGTQYF. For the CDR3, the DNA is TGTGCCAGCAGTTTATCACCCCCGTGGACACCCCGTGGGACCCAGTACTTC.

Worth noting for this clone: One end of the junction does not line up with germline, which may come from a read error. As DNA, the CDR3 is TGCGCCAGCAGCCAAGATCAGGGGGTGAAGACTGAAGCTTTCTTT. This encodes CASSQDQGVKTEAFF. V and J are TRBV4-1 and TRBJ1-1; TRBD1 agrees at 7 bases. CDR3 length: 15 amino acids. Germline CDR1 is MGHRA and CDR2 is YSYEKL.

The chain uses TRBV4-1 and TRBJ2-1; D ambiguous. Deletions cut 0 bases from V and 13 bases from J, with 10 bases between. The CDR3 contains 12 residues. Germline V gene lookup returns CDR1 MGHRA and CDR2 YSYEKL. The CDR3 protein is CASSQDLVSQFF. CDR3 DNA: TGCGCCAGCAGCCAAGATCTGGTGAGCCAGTTCTTC.

The CDR3 nucleotides read TGCGCCAGCAGCTATAACAGGGGATGGCGCACTGAAGCTTTCTTT. Its protein product is CASSYNRGWRTEAFF. The V and J genes are TRBV5-1 and TRBJ1-1; 7 bases are shared with TRBD1. The CDR3 is 15 residues long. Germline CDR1 and CDR2: SGHRS and YFSETQ. The trim removed 3 bases at V and 4 bases at J, leaving 9 bases unmatched.

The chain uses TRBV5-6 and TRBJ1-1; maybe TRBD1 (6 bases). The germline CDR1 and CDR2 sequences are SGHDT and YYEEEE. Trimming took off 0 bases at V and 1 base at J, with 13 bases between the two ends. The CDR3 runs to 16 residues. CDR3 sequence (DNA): TGTGCCAGCAGCTTGGCCGCAGGGGTGAAGAACACTGAAGCTTTCTTT. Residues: CASSLAAGVKNTEAFF.

The CDR3 sequence: CASIAGDDYNEQFF. The CDR3 DNA follows: TGTGCCAGCATAGCAGGGGACGACTACAATGAGCAGTTCTTC. The gene calls are TRBV2 and TRBJ2-1; D may be TRBD1 (6 bases). Germline V gene data show CDR1 as SNHLY and CDR2 as FYNNEI. This CDR3 is built from 14 residues. The ends were cut back, 7 bases at V and 3 bases at J, with 13 bases in the middle.

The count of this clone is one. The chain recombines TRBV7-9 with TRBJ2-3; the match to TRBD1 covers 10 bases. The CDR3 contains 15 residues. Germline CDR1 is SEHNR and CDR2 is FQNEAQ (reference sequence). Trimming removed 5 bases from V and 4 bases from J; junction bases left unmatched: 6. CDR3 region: CASSLTGQGPDTQYF. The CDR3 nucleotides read TGTGCCAGCAGCCTAACGGGACAGGGGCCAGATACGCAGTATTTT. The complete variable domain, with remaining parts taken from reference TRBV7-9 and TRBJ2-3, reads DTGVSQNPRHKITKRGQNVTFRCDPISEHNRLYWYRQTLGQGPEFLTYFQNEAQLEKSRLLSDRFSAERPKGSFSTLEIQRTEQGDSAMYLCASSLTGQGPDTQYFGPGTRLTVL.

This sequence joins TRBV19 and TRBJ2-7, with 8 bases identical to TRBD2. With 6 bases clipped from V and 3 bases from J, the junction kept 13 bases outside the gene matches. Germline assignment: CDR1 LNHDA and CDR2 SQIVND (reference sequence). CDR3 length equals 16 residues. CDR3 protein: CASSTPLGSGSYEQYF. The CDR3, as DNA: TGTGCCAGTAGCACCCCCCTGGGAAGCGGGAGCTACGAGCAGTACTTC. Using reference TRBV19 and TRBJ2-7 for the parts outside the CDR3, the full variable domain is DGGITQSPKYLFRKEGQNVTLSCEQNLNHDAMYWYRQDPGQGLRLIYYSQIVNDFQKGDIAEGYSVSREKKESFPLTVTSAQKNPTAFYLCASSTPLGSGSYEQYFGPGTRLTVT.

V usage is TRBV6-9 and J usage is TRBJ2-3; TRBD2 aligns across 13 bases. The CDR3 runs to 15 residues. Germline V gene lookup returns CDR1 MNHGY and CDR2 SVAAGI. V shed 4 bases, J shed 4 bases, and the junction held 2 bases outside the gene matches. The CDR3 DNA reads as TGTGCCAGCAGTTCGGGGACTAGCGGGGCAGATACGCAGTATTTT. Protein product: CASSSGTSGADTQYF.

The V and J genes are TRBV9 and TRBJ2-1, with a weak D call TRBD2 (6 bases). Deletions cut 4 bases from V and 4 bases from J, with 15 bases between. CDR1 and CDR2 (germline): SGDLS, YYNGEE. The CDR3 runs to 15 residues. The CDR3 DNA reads TGTGCCAGCAGCCCTGGTGATCGGGGGTACAATGAGCAGTTCTTC. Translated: CASSPGDRGYNEQFF. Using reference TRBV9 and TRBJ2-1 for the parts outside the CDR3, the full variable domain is DSGVTQTPKHLITATGQRVTLRCSPRSGDLSVYWYQQSLDQGLQFLIQYYNGEERAKGNILERFSAQQFPDLHSELNLSSLELGDSALYFCASSPGDRGYNEQFFGPGTRLTVL.

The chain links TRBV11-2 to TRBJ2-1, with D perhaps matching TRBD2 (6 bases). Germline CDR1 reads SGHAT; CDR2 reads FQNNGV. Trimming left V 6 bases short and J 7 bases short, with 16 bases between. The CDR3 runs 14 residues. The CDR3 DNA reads TGTGCCAGCAGTCGTAGCGGTACCTTGAATGAGCAGTTCTTC. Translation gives CASSRSGTLNEQFF.

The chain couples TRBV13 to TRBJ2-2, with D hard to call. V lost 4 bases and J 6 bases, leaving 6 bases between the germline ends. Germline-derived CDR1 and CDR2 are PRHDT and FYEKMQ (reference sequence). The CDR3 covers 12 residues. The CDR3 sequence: CASSSPAGELFF. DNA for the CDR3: TGTGCCAGCAGCTCCCCCGCCGGGGAGCTGTTTTTT.

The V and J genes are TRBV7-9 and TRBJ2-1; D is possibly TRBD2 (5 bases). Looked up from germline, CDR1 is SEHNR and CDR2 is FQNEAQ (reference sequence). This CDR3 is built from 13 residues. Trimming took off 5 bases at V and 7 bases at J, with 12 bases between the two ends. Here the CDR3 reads CASSTGIDNEQFF. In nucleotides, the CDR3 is TGTGCCAGCAGCACCGGGATCGATAATGAGCAGTTCTTC. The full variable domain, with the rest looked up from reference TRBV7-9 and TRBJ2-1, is DTGVSQNPRHKITKRGQNVTFRCDPISEHNRLYWYRQTLGQGPEFLTYFQNEAQLEKSRLLSDRFSAERPKGSFSTLEIQRTEQGDSAMYLCASSTGIDNEQFFGPGTRLTVL.

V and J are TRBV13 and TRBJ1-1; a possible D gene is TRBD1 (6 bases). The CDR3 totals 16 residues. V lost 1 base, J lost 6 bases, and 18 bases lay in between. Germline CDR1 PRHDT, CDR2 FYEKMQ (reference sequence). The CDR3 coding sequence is TGTGCCAGCAGCTTAGAAGGAGGCAGGGGTCCCCCTGAAGCTTTCTTT. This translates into CASSLEGGRGPPEAFF.

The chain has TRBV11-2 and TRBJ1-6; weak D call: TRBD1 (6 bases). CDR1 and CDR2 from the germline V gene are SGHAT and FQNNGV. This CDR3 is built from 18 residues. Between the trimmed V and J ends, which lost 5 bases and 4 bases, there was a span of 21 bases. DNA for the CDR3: TGTGCCAGCAGCCCCCCAAGAAGCAGGGGTGAATATAATTCACCCCTCCACTTT. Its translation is CASSPPRSRGEYNSPLHF.